This T cell receptor (beta chain) comes out of a study of blood T cells in healthy people across ages. Germline V gene data show CDR1 as SGHRS and CDR2 as YFSETQ. This CDR3 region has 21 residues. Turning to this clonotype: Germline and junction disagree at one end, which may indicate a read error.

Combining a sample-barcoded 5' primer with a J-beta primer mix, a second PCR ran for roughly 7 to 12 cycles. TCRdb itself ran the 5' RACE reads through MiXCR, one entry per CDR3 protein. The sample carries almost 1 million distinct CDR3 sequences, just over 50% recorded once. The V gene is TRBV5-1, the J gene TRBJ2-7, with 11 nucleotides matching TRBD2. The TCR comes from a woman in her sixties in good health. The material sequenced was blood. The chain's CDR3 is CVSRLGSSGRPSNQSSYEQYF. The CDR3 nucleotides read TGCGTCAGCAGATTGGGTTCTAGCGGGAGGCCATCTAACCAGAGCTCCTACGAGCAGTACTTC.